A single sample gave rise to the 19 T cell receptor beta chains below, sequenced in a study of graft-versus-host responses after intestinal transplantation. No antigens are known for them. Method: immunoSEQ multiplex PCR; TCRdb's copy keeps in-frame clones and lacks some. Of under 150,000 clones in the sample, 90% were seen once. The sample here was unstimulated CD4+ T cells sorted from spleen or lymph node cells, taken before intestinal transplant. These receptors were obtained from a human donor who received an intestinal transplant.

The J gene is TRBJ1-1, the V gene TRBV19; TRBD1 agrees at 7 bases. Germline V gene data show CDR1 as LNHDA and CDR2 as SQIVND (reference sequence). The J segment lost 0 bases and the V segment lost 10 bases, leaving 2 bases of the junction unmatched. This CDR3 is 12 amino acids long. The CDR3 protein is CATQGLNTEAFF. The CDR3 DNA is TGTGCCACACAGGGGCTGAACACTGAAGCTTTCTTT.

This clone turned up a few times. This chain links TRBV4-1 with TRBJ2-7; D not certain. Germline-derived CDR1 and CDR2 are MGHRA and YSYEKL. The CDR3 has 13 residues. With 5 bases removed from V and 1 base from J, the gap between germline ends came to 9 bases. This chain's CDR3 is CASSVDLSYEQYF. CDR3 bases: TGCGCCAGCAGCGTAGACTTATCCTACGAGCAGTACTTC.

This clone was seen more than once but under ten times. This rearrangement joins TRBV25-1 to TRBJ2-7; TRBD1 is a possible D gene (6 bases). Germline assignment: CDR1 MGHDK and CDR2 SYGVNS. Between the trimmed V and J ends, which lost 9 bases and 4 bases, there was a span of 10 bases. The CDR3 sequence is 11 residues long. This CDR3 reads CASQTGYEQYF. CDR3 coding DNA: TGTGCCAGTCAGACAGGTTACGAGCAGTACTTC.

The chain recombines TRBV6-6 with TRBJ2-5; 8 nucleotides agree with TRBD1. The CDR3 has 14 residues. Germline values: CDR1 MNHNY, CDR2 SVGAGI (reference sequence). Trimming cost V 6 bases and J 4 bases; bases outside gene matches: 7. Here the CDR3 reads CASSRDRIVETQYF. In DNA, the CDR3 is TGTGCCAGCAGCCGGGACAGGATCGTAGAGACCCAGTACTTC.

This chain connects TRBV2 to TRBJ1-2; no reliable D call. Germline V gene data show CDR1 as SNHLY and CDR2 as FYNNEI. This CDR3 is built from 16 residues. V shed 1 base and J shed 1 base, with 13 bases lying between them. Here the CDR3 reads CASSEGGGVFNYGYTF. The CDR3 coding sequence is TGTGCCAGCAGTGAAGGGGGAGGCGTTTTTAACTATGGCTACACCTTC.

J is TRBJ1-5 and V is TRBV5-1; weak D call: TRBD1 (5 bases). Trimming shortened V by 2 bases and J by 5 bases, and 11 bases separated the two germline ends. The CDR3 sequence is 14 residues long. From germline, CDR1 is SGHRS and CDR2 YFSETQ. CDR3 sequence reads: CASSFGQGDQPQHF. The CDR3 coding sequence is TGCGCCAGCAGCTTTGGTCAGGGTGATCAGCCCCAGCATTTT. Filled out from reference TRBV5-1 and TRBJ1-5, the complete variable domain reads KAGVTQTPRYLIKTRGQQVTLSCSPISGHRSVSWYQQTPGQGLQFLFEYFSETQRNKGNFPGRFSGRQFSNSRSEMNVSTLELGDSALYLCASSFGQGDQPQHFGDGTRLSIL.

The rearrangement uses TRBV5-1 and TRBJ2-2; D may be TRBD2 (5 bases). The CDR3 length is 16 residues. Germline V gives CDR1 SGHRS, CDR2 YFSETQ. V was cut by 4 bases and J by 7 bases, with 20 bases left in between. The CDR3 loop reads CASSRTGGQWGGELFF. DNA of the CDR3: TGCGCCAGCAGCCGGACTGGCGGGCAGTGGGGCGGGGAGCTGTTTTTT.

The chain is built from TRBV5-1 and TRBJ1-3, with a possible D match to TRBD1 (6 bases). V lost 4 bases to trimming and J lost 0 bases, with 11 bases between them. The CDR3 sequence is 15 residues long. The germline V gene has CDR1 SGHRS and CDR2 YFSETQ. CDR3 sequence (DNA): TGCGCCAGCAGCAACACAGGGTTCTCTGGAAACACCATATATTTT. Translating it yields CASSNTGFSGNTIYF.

The chain couples TRBV7-3 to TRBJ2-2; 8 bases are shared with TRBD1. The CDR3 has 14 residues. The V and J ends lost 2 bases and 7 bases, in that order; junction bases with no gene match: 3. The germline gives CDR1 SGHTA, CDR2 FQGTGA. CDR3 nucleotides: TGTGCCAGCAGCTTATCAGGGGGCGGCGGGGAGCTGTTTTTT. It is translated as CASSLSGGGGELFF. Supplemented by reference TRBV7-3 and TRBJ2-2, the full variable domain reads GAGVSQTPSNKVTEKGKYVELRCDPISGHTALYWYRQSLGQGPEFLIYFQGTGAADDSGLPNDRFFAVRPEGSVSTLKIQRTERGDSAVYLCASSLSGGGGELFFGEGSRLTVL.

The V gene is TRBV30, the J gene TRBJ1-2; D not resolved. The CDR3 consists of 15 residues. The V gene lost 3 bases and the J gene lost 4 bases, with 18 bases spanning the gap. Germline V gene lookup returns CDR1 GTSNPN and CDR2 SVGIG (reference sequence). The CDR3 DNA reads as TGTGCCTGGAGGTCGCAACAGTTAACCACCTATGGCTACACCTTC. It codes for CAWRSQQLTTYGYTF. The whole variable domain, filled in from reference TRBV30 and TRBJ1-2, reads SQTIHQWPATLVQPVGSPLSLECTVEGTSNPNLYWYRQAAGRGLQLLFYSVGIGQISSEVPQNLSASRPQDRQFILSSKKLLLSDSGFYLCAWRSQQLTTYGYTFGSGTRLTVV.

CDR3: CASRDGPYEQYF. CDR3 DNA: TGTGCCAGCAGGGACGGGCCCTACGAGCAGTACTTC. The rearrangement links TRBV6-4 to TRBJ2-7; D remains unclear. This CDR3 is built from 12 residues. Germline values: CDR1 MRHNA, CDR2 SNTAGT. V was clipped by 6 bases and J by 2 bases, with 8 bases between them.

The chain has TRBV23-1 and TRBJ1-5; D is perhaps TRBD1 (6 bases). TRBV23-1 is an ORF; its function is uncertain. The CDR3 is 17 residues long. V was clipped by 8 bases and J by 0 bases, with 20 bases between them. CDR3: CASPQGNRRYSNQPQHF. CDR3 sequence (DNA): TGCGCCAGCCCCCAGGGGAACAGAAGATATAGCAATCAGCCCCAGCATTTT.

The V and J genes are TRBV27 and TRBJ2-7; 9 nucleotides align to TRBD1. Germline lookup yields CDR1 MNHEY and CDR2 SMNVEV (reference sequence). The CDR3 is 14 residues long. V lost 2 bases, J lost 6 bases, and 5 bases stayed unmatched. The CDR3 sequence: CASSLRDRAGEQYF. The DNA of the CDR3 is TGTGCCAGCAGTTTACGGGACAGGGCTGGCGAGCAGTACTTC.

The CDR3 DNA reads as TGTGCCAGCAGCTTGGGACTAGCGGGCTACAATGAGCAGTTCTTC. Translating gives CASSLGLAGYNEQFF. The chain employs TRBV5-4 and TRBJ2-1; 10 positions match TRBD2. Per germline, CDR1 SGHNT and CDR2 YYREEE (reference sequence). The V and J ends lost 0 bases and 3 bases, in that order; junction bases with no gene match: 0. The CDR3 is made up of 15 amino acids.

The rearrangement joins TRBV15 to TRBJ1-6; D is unclear. The CDR3 is made up of 12 amino acids. The germline V and J ends were trimmed by 5 bases and 11 bases, with 10 bases remaining between them. Germline V gene data show CDR1 as LNHNV and CDR2 as YYDKDF (reference sequence). The CDR3 region has the DNA TGTGCCACCAGCGAGCCCCGTGCACCCCTCCACTTT. Translating gives CATSEPRAPLHF.

The gene calls are TRBV4-1 and TRBJ1-4; D uncertain. This CDR3 is 12 amino acids long. CDR1 MGHRA and CDR2 YSYEKL come from the germline V gene. V was cut by 1 base and J by 8 bases, with 5 bases left in between. The CDR3 spells CASSQAGEKLFF. In DNA, the CDR3 is TGCGCCAGCAGCCAAGCGGGGGAAAAACTGTTTTTT.

The rearrangement uses TRBV12-5 and TRBJ2-1; 12 bases map to TRBD2. Germline CDR1 and CDR2: LGHNT and FRNRAP. The length of the CDR3 is 15 residues. V lost 5 bases, J lost 2 bases, and 1 base stayed unmatched. The CDR3 DNA sequence: TGTGCTAGTGGTGCTAGCGGGGGGGCCTACAATGAGCAGTTCTTC. This translates into CASGASGGAYNEQFF.

This clone was counted a single time. The gene calls are TRBV7-9 and TRBJ1-3, with 7 nucleotides matching TRBD1. CDR3 length equals 17 residues. Trimming at V came to 7 bases and at J to 0 bases, leaving 12 bases not matched to a gene. Germline loops: CDR1 SEHNR, CDR2 FQNEAQ (reference sequence). DNA of the CDR3: TGTGCCAGCATTATCCCGACAGGGACGAGCTCTGGAAACACCATATATTTT. It encodes CASIIPTGTSSGNTIYF. The variable domain in full, completed from reference TRBV7-9 and TRBJ1-3, reads DTGVSQNPRHKITKRGQNVTFRCDPISEHNRLYWYRQTLGQGPEFLTYFQNEAQLEKSRLLSDRFSAERPKGSFSTLEIQRTEQGDSAMYLCASIIPTGTSSGNTIYFGEGSWLTVV.

The chain combines TRBV7-2 with TRBJ2-7; 9 positions match TRBD1. The germline CDR1 and CDR2 sequences are SGHTA and FQGNSA. CDR3 length equals 15 residues. Trimming removed 4 bases from V and 4 bases from J; junction bases left unmatched: 8. CDR3 in amino acids: CASSSTGGAGYEQYF. The DNA for the CDR3 is TGTGCCAGCAGCTCCACAGGGGGCGCGGGATACGAGCAGTACTTC.